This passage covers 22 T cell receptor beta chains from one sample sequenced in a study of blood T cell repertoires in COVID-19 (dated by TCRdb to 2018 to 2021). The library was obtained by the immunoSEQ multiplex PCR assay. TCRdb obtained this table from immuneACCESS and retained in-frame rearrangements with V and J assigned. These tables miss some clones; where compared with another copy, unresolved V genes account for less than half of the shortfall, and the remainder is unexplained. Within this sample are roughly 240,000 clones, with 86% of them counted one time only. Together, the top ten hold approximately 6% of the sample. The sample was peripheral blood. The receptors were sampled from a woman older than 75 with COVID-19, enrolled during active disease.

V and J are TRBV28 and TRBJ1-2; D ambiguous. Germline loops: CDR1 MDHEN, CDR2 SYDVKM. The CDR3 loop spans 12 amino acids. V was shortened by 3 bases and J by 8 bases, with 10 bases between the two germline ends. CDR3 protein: CASSLGGRGYTF. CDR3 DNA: TGTGCCAGCAGTTTGGGAGGGAGAGGCTACACCTTC.

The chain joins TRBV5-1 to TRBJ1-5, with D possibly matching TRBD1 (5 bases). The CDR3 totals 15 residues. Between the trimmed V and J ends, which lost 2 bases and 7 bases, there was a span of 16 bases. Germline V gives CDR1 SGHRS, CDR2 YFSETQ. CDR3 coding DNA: TGCGCCAGCAGCTTAAGGGGTGAAAGGGGCCAGCCCCAGCATTTT. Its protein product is CASSLRGERGQPQHF.

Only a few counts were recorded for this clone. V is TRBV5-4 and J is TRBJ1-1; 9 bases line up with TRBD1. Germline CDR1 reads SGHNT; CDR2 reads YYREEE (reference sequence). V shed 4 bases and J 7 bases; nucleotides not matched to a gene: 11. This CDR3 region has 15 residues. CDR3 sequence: CASSKVQGAGGEAFF. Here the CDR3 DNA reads TGTGCCAGCAGCAAAGTACAGGGGGCGGGTGGTGAAGCTTTCTTT.

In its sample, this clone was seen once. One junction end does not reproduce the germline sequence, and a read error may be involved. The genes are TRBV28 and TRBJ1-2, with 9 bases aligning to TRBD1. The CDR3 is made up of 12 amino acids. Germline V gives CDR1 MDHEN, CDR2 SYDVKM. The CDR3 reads CASSLGTGSPAF. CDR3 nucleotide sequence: TGTGCCAGCAGTTTAGGGACAGGGTCCCCCGCCTTC.

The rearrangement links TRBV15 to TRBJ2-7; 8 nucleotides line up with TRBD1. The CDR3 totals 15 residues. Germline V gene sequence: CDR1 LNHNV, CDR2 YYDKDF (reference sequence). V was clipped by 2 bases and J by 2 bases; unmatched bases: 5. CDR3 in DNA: TGTGCCACCAGCAGAACGGGACAGGTCCCCTACGAGCAGTACGTC. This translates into CATSRTGQVPYEQYV.

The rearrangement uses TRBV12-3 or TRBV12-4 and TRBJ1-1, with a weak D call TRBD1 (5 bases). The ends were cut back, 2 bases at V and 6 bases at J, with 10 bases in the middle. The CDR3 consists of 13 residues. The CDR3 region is CASSLPPGAEAFF. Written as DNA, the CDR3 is TGTGCCAGCAGTTTACCGCCGGGGGCTGAAGCTTTCTTT.

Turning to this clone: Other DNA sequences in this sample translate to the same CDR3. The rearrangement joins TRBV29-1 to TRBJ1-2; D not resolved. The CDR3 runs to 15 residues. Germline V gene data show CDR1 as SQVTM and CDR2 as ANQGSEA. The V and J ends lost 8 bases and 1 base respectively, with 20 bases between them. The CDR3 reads CSTEPGARHNYGYTF. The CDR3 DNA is TGCAGCACTGAACCGGGAGCCCGTCATAACTATGGCTACACCTTC. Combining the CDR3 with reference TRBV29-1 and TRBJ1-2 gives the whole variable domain SAVISQKPSRDICQRGTSLTIQCQVDSQVTMMFWYRQQPGQSLTLIATANQGSEATYESGFVIDKFPISRPNLTFSTLTVSNMSPEDSSIYLCSTEPGARHNYGYTFGSGTRLTVV.

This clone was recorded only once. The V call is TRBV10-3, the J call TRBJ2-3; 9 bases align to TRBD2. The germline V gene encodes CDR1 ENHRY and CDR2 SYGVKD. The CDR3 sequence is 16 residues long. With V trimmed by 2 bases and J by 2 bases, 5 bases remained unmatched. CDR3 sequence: CAISEALAGFTDTQYF. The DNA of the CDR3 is TGTGCCATCAGTGAGGCCCTAGCGGGGTTCACAGATACGCAGTATTTT.

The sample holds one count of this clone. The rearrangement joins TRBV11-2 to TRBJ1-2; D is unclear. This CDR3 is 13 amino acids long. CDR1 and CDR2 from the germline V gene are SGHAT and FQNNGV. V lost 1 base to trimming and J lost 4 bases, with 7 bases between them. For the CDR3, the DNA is TGTGCCAGCAGCTTAGTTCGGTCCTATGGCTACACCTTC. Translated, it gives CASSLVRSYGYTF. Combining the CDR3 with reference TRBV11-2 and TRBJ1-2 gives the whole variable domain EAGVAQSPRYKIIEKRQSVAFWCNPISGHATLYWYQQILGQGPKLLIQFQNNGVVDDSQLPKDRFSAERLKGVDSTLKIQPAKLEDSAVYLCASSLVRSYGYTFGSGTRLTVV.

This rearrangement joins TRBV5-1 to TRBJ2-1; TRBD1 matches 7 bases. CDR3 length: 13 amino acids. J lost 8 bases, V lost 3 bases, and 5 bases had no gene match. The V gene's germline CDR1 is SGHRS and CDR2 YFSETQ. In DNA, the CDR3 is TGCGCCAGCAGCTCGGGACAGAACTATGAGCAGTTCTTC. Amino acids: CASSSGQNYEQFF.

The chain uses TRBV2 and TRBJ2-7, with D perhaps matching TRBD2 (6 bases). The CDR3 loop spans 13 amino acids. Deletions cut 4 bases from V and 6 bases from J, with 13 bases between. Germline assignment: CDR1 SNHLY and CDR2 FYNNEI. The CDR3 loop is CASSVEGLSEQYF. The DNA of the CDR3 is TGTGCCAGCAGTGTGGAGGGGCTCAGCGAGCAGTACTTC.

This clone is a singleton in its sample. Here the CDR3 reads CASSQTGTDTQYF. DNA for the CDR3: TGTGCCAGCAGCCAAACTGGTACAGATACGCAGTATTTT. The chain couples TRBV4-2 to TRBJ2-3; D remains unclear. The CDR3 has 13 residues. Per germline, CDR1 LGHNA and CDR2 YNFKEQ. Trimming pared 2 bases from V and 3 bases from J, leaving 6 bases between.

CDR3: CASRYSYNSPLHF. CDR3 DNA: TGTGCCAGCAGGTACTCCTATAATTCACCCCTCCACTTT. The rearrangement links TRBV12-3 or TRBV12-4 to TRBJ1-6; no firm D call. The CDR3 consists of 13 residues. V was trimmed by 6 bases and J by 0 bases, leaving 3 bases between them.

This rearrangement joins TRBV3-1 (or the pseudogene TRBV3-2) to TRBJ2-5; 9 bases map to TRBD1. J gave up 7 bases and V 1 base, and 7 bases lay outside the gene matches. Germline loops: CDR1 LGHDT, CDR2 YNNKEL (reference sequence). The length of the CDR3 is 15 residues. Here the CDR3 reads CASSQAGTGTGTQYF. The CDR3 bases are TGTGCCAGCAGCCAAGCAGGGACAGGGACGGGGACCCAGTACTTC.

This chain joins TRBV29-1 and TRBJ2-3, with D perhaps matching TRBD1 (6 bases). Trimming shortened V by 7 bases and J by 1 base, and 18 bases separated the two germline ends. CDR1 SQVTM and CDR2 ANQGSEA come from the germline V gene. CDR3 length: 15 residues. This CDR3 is CSGLDWTAGTDTQYF. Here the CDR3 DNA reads TGCAGCGGGCTAGATTGGACAGCTGGCACAGATACGCAGTATTTT.

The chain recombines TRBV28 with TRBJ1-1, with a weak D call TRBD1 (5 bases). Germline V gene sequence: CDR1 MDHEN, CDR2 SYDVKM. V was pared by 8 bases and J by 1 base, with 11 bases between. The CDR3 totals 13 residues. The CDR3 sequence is CASLRQGNTEAFF. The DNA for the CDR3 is TGTGCCAGCCTCAGGCAGGGGAACACTGAAGCTTTCTTT.

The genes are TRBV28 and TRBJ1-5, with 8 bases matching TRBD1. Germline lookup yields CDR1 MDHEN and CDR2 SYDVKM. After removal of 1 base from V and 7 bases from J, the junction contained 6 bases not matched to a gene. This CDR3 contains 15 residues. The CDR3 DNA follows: TGTGCCAGCAGTTTATTTGGACAGGGCGGCCAGCCCCAGCATTTT. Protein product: CASSLFGQGGQPQHF.

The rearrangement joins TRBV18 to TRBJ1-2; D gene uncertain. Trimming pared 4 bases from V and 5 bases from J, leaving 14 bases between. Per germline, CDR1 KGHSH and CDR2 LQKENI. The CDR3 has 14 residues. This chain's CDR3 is CASSQGSGEYGYTF. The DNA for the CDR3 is TGTGCCAGCTCACAGGGCAGCGGGGAATATGGCTACACCTTC. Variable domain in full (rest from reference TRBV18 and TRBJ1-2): NAGVMQNPRHLVRRRGQEARLRCSPMKGHSHVYWYRQLPEEGLKFMVYLQKENIIDESGMPKERFSAEFPKEGPSILRIQQVVRGDSAAYFCASSQGSGEYGYTFGSGTRLTVV.

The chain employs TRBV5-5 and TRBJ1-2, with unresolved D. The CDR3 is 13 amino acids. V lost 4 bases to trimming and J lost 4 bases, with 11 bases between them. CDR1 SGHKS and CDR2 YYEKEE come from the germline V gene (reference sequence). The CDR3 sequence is CASSPGVLYGYTF. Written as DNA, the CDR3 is TGTGCCAGCAGCCCCGGGGTCCTCTATGGCTACACCTTC.

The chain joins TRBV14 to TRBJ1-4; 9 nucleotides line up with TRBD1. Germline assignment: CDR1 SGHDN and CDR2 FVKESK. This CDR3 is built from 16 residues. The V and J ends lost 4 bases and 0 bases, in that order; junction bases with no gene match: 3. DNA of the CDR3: TGTGCCAGCAGCCGCGACAGGGGGGCAACTAATGAAAAACTGTTTTTT. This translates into CASSRDRGATNEKLFF.

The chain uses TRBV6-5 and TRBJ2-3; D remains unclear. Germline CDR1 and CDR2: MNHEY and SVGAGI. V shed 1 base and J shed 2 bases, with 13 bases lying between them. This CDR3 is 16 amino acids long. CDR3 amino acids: CASSYFVGGATDTQYF. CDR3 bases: TGTGCCAGCAGTTACTTCGTCGGCGGCGCCACAGATACGCAGTATTTT.

CDR3 sequence reads: CASSLLSGGAREQFF. The CDR3 DNA reads as TGTGCCAGCTCACTCCTTAGCGGGGGGGCCCGCGAGCAGTTCTTC. This rearrangement joins TRBV18 to TRBJ2-1; 11 bases fit TRBD2. CDR1 and CDR2 from the germline V gene are KGHSH and LQKENI. Trimming took 4 bases from V and 10 from J; bases not matched to a gene: 9. This CDR3 spans 15 amino acids.